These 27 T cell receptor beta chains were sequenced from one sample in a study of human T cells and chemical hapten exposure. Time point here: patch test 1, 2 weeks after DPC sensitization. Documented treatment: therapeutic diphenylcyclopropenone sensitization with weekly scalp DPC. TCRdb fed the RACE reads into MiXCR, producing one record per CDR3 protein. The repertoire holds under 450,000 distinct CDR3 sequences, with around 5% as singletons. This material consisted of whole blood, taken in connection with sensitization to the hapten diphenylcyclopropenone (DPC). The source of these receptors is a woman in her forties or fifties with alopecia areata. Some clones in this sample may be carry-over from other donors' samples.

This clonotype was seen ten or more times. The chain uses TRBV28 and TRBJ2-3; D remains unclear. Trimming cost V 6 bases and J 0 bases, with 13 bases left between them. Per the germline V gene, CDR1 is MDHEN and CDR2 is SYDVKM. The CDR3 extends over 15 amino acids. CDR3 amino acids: CASRPYLGSTDTQYF. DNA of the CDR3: TGTGCCAGCAGGCCCTATCTCGGGAGCACAGATACGCAGTATTTT. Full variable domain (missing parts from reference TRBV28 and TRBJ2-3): DVKVTQSSRYLVKRTGEKVFLECVQDMDHENMFWYRQDPGLGLRLIYFSYDVKMKEKGDIPEGYSVSREKKERFSLILESASTNQTSMYLCASRPYLGSTDTQYFGPGTRLTVL.

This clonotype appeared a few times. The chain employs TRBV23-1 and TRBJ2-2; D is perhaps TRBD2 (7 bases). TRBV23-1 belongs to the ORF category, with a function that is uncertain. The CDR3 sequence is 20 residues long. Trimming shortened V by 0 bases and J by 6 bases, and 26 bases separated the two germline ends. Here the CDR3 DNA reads TGCGCCAGCAGTCAATCGGGGGGGCAGGTGGAACGCCAACGCTCCGGGGAGCTGTTTTTT. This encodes CASSQSGGQVERQRSGELFF.

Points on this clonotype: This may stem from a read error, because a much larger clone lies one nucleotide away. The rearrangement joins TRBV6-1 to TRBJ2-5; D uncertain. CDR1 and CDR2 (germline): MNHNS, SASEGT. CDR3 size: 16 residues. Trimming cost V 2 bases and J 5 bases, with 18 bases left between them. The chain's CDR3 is CASSEPSRLGAETQYF. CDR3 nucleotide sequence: TGTGCCAGCAGTGAACCCTCCCGACTGGGTGCGGAGACCCAGTACTTC.

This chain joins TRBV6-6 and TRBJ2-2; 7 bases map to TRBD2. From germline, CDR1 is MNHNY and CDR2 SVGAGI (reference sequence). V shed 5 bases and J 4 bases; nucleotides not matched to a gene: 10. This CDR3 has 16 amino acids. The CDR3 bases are TGTGCCAGCAGTAGTCCCCCGGGCGGGGGCACCGGGGAGCTGTTTTTT. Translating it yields CASSSPPGGGTGELFF.

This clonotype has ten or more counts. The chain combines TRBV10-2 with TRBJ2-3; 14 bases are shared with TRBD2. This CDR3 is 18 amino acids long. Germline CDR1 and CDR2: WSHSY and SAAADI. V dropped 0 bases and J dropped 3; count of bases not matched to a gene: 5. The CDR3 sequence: CASSESRTSGGTTDTQYF. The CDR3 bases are TGCGCCAGCAGTGAGTCGCGGACTAGCGGGGGGACGACAGATACGCAGTATTTT.

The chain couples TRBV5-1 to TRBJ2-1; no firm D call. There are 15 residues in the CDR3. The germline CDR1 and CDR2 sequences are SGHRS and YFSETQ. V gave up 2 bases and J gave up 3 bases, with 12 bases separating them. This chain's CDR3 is CASSFKKSYYNEQFF. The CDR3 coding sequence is TGCGCCAGCAGCTTCAAAAAATCTTACTACAATGAGCAGTTCTTC.

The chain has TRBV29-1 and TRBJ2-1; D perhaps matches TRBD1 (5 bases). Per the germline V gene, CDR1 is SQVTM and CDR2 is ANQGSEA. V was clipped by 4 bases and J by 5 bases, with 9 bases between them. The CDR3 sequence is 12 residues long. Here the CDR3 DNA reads TGCAGCGTTGGGGTAGGGGACAATGAGCAGTTCTTC. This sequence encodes CSVGVGDNEQFF.

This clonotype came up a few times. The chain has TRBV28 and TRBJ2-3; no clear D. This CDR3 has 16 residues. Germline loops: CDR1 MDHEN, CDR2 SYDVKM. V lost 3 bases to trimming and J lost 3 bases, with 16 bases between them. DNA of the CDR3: TGTGCCAGCAGTTTCTTGGACCCCCCCACGACAGATACGCAGTATTTT. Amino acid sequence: CASSFLDPPTTDTQYF.

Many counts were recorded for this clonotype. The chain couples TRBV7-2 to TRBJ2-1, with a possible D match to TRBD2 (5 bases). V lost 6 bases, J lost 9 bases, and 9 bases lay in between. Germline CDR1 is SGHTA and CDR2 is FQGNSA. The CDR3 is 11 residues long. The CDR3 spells CASREVREQFF. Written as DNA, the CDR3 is TGTGCCAGCAGGGAGGTACGTGAGCAGTTCTTC.

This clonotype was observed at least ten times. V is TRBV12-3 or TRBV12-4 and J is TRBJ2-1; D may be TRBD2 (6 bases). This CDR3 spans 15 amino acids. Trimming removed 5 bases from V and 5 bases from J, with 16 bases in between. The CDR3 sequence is CASSTLAAVDNEQFF. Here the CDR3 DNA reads TGTGCCAGCAGTACCTTAGCGGCAGTCGACAATGAGCAGTTCTTC.

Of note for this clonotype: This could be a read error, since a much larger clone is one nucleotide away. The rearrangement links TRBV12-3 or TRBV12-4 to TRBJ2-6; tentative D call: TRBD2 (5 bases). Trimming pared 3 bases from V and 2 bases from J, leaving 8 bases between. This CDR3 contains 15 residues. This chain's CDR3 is CASSFAGPGANVLTF. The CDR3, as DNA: TGTGCCAGCAGTTTCGCGGGTCCTGGGGCCAACGTCCTGACTTTC.

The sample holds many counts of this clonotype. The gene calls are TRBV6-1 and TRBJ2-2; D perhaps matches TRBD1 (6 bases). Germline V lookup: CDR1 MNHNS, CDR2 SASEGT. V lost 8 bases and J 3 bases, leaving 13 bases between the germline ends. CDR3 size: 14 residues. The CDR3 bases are TGTGCCAGCGTAGCAGGGGTCCACACCGGGGAGCTGTTTTTT. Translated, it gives CASVAGVHTGELFF.

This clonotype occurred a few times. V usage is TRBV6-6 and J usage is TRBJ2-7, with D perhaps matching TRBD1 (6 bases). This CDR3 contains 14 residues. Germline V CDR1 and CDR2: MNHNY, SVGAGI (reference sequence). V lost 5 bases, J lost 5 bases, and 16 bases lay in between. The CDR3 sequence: CASSTSGATHEQYF. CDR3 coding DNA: TGTGCCAGCAGTACCTCAGGGGCTACCCACGAGCAGTACTTC.

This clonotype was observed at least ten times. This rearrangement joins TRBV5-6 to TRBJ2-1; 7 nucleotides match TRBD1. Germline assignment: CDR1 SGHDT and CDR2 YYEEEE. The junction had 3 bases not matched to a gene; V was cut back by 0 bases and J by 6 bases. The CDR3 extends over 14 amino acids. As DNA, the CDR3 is TGTGCCAGCAGCTTGGGACAGGGAAGCAATGAGCAGTTCTTC. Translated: CASSLGQGSNEQFF.

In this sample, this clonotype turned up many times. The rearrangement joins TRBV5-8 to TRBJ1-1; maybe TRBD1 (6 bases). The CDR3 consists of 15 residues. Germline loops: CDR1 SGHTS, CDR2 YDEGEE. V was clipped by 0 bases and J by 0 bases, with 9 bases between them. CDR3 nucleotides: TGTGCCAGCAGCTTGGGGGGGCTACTGAACACTGAAGCTTTCTTT. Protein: CASSLGGLLNTEAFF.

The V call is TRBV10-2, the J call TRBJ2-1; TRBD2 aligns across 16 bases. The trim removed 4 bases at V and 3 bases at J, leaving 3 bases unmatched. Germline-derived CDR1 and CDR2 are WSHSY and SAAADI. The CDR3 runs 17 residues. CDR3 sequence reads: CASSGGTSGGGYNEQFF. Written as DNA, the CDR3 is TGCGCCAGCAGTGGAGGGACTAGCGGGGGGGGCTACAATGAGCAGTTCTTC.

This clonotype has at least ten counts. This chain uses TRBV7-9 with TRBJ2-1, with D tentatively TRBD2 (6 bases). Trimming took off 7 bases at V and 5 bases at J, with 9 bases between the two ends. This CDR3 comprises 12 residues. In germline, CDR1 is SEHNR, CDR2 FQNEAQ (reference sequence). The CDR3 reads CASTPGDNEQFF. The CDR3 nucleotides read TGTGCCAGCACACCGGGGGACAATGAGCAGTTCTTC.

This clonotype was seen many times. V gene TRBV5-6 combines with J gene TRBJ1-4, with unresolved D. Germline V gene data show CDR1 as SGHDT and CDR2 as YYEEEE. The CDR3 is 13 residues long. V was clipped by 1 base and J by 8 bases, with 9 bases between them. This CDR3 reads CASSLKAAEKLFF. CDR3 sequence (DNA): TGTGCCAGCAGCTTGAAGGCGGCGGAAAAACTGTTTTTT.

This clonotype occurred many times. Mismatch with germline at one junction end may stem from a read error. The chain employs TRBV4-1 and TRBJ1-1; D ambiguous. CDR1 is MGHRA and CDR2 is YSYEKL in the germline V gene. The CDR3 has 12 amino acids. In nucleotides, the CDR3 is TGTGCCAGCAGTCACAGGAACACTGAAGCTTTCTTT. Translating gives CASSHRNTEAFF.

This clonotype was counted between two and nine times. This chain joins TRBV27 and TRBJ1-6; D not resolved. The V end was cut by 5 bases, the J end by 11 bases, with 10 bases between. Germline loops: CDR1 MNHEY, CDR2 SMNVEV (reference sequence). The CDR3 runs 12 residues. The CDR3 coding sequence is TGTGCCAGCAGTCCCTCTATGGCACCCCTCCACTTT. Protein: CASSPSMAPLHF.

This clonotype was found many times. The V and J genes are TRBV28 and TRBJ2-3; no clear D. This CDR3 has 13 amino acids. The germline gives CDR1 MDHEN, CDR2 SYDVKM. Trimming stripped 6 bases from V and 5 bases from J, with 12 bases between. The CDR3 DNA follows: TGTGCCAGCAGCCAAGTGGGTGGAGATACGCAGTATTTT. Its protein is CASSQVGGDTQYF.

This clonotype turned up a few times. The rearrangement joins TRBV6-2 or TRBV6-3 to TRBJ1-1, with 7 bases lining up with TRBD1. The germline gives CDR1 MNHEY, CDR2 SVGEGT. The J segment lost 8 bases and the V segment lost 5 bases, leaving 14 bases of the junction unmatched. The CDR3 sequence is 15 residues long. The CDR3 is CASSEDRGGSLEAFF. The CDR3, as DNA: TGTGCCAGCAGTGAGGATAGAGGGGGCTCCCTCGAAGCTTTCTTT.

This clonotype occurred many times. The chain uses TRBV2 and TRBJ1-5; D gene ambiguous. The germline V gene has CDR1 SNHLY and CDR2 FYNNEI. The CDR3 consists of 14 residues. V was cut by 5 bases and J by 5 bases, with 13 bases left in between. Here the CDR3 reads CASSLWTVDQPQHF. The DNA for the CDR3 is TGTGCCAGCAGTCTTTGGACGGTAGATCAGCCCCAGCATTTT.

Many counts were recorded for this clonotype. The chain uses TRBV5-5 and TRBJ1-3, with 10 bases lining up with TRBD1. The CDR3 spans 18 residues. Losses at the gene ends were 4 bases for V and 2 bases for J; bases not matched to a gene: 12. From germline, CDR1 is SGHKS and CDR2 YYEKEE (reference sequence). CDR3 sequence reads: CASSQRSTGGRAGNTIYF. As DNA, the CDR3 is TGTGCCAGCAGCCAACGATCGACAGGGGGCCGAGCTGGAAACACCATATATTTT.

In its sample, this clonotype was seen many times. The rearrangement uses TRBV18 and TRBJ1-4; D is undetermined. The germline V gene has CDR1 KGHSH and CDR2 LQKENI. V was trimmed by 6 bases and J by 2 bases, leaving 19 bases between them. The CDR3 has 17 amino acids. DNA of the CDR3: TGTGCCAGCTCGCCTTTGAAGGGCTTGGGGACTAATGAAAAACTGTTTTTT. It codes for CASSPLKGLGTNEKLFF.

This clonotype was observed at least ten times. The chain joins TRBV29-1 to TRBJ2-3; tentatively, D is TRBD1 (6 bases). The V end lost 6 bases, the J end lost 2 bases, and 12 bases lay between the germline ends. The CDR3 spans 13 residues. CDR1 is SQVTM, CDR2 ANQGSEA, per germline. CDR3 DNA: TGCAGCGTAGCTGGACAGCACACAGATACGCAGTATTTT. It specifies CSVAGQHTDTQYF.

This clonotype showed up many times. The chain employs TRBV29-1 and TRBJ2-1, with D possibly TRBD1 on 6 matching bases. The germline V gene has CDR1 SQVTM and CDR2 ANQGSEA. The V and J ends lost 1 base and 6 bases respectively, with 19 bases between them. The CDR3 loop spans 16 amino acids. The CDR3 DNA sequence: TGCAGCGTTGAAGGCCTGAACGGACAGACTGGCAATGAGCAGTTCTTC. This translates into CSVEGLNGQTGNEQFF.